This T cell receptor beta chain was retrieved from a study of pediatric ulcerative colitis. General observations from the study: Blood-rectal clonal overlap within each person was significantly higher in ulcerative colitis patients than controls. Substantially fewer templates came from a couple of patients' blood samples. Repertoires came from total lymphocyte DNA, so rare subsets like regulatory T cells may be missed.

The table came from immunoSEQ multiplex PCR; TCRdb's copy has only in-frame clones and leaves some out. This sample yields about 35,000 clones, of which 81% are seen a single time; 1.1% belongs to the top ten. Looked up from germline, CDR1 is KGHSH and CDR2 is LQKENI. The CDR3 is 14 amino acids. Trimming took off 1 base at V and 2 bases at J, with 9 bases between the two ends. Points on this clone: Its target is not known.

One to two pinch biopsies were taken from the rectum during colonoscopy. No immunosuppressive drugs were given to ulcerative colitis patients before diagnostic colonoscopy. This clonotype was obtained from a boy aged 10-17 years with mild ulcerative colitis. The rearrangement links TRBV18 to TRBJ2-7; D ambiguous. Sequenced material: gut tissue. DNA of the CDR3: TGTGCCAGCTCACCACGCTCAGGTACCTACGAGCAGTACTTC. Its translation is CASSPRSGTYEQYF.